The clone carrying this T cell receptor (beta chain) was observed a handful of times. Its matching antigen is unknown. Losses at the gene ends were 5 bases for V and 4 bases for J; bases not matched to a gene: 5. Germline V lookup: CDR1 SGHTA, CDR2 FQGNSA. The CDR3 sequence is 15 residues long. This specimen comes from a study of blood T cells in healthy people across ages. Total RNA was isolated from each sample in quantities of at least 5.5 micrograms. Findings and caveats of the study: A roughly linear age-dependent decrease characterized TCR beta diversity per million T cells.

The second PCR ran roughly 7 to 12 cycles with a sample-barcoded 5' primer and J-beta primers. Using its own MiXCR run on the 5' RACE reads, TCRdb lists one record per CDR3 protein. Of about 830,000 distinct CDR3 sequences in the sample, under 80% are singletons; the top ten hold roughly 26%. Source material: blood. V gene TRBV7-2 combines with J gene TRBJ2-1; 10 bases are a match to TRBD2. The sequence was collected from a man aged 25 to 40 in good health. In DNA, the CDR3 is TGTGCCAGCAGCGTTAGCGGGGGGCCGTACAATGAGCAGTTCTTC. Protein product: CASSVSGGPYNEQFF.